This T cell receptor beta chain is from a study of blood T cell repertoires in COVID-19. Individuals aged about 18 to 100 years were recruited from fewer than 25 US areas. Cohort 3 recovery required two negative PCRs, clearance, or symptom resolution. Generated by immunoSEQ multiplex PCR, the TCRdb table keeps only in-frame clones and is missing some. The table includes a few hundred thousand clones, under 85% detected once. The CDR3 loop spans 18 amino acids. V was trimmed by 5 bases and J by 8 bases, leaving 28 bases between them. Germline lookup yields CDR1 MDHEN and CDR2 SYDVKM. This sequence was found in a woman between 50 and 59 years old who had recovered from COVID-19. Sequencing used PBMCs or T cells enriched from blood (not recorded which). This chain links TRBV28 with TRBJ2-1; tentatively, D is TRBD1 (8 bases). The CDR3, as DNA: TGTGCCAGCAGTCTCCCCGGACAGGGTCAGCGGGGTGGCTATGAGCAGTTCTTC. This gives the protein CASSLPGQGQRGGYEQFF.